The T cell receptor beta chain described here comes from a study of T-cell memory formation after mild COVID-19. Barcoded TCR alpha and TCR beta cDNA libraries with UMIs came from 5'RACE using constant-segment primers. TCRdb itself ran the 5' RACE reads through MiXCR, one entry per CDR3 protein. The data hold fewer than 600,000 distinct CDR3 sequences, with 20% to 25% observed a single time. Germline assignment: CDR1 SGHRS and CDR2 YFSETQ. V lost 4 bases and J 0 bases, leaving 12 bases between the germline ends. CDR3 length: 15 residues. The chain recombines TRBV5-1 with TRBJ2-3; D perhaps matches TRBD1 (5 bases). Source material: PBMCs or a T cell subset sorted from them (not recorded which). The source of this sequence is an adult woman who had mild COVID-19 (a few samples of this study predate the infection). Cell type and time point are not known. The CDR3 region is CASSPPGSSTDTQYF. DNA for the CDR3: TGCGCCAGCAGCCCCCCAGGGTCTAGCACAGATACGCAGTATTTT.